These 26 T cell receptor beta chains were sequenced from one sample in a study of OX40 agonist ivuxolimab in advanced cancers. Some clones are missing from TCRdb's copy, which holds only in-frame ones; the method was immunoSEQ multiplex PCR. Of about 64,000 clones in the sample, 75% to 90% were seen once. Sequences were derived from CD4+ or CD8+ T cells sorted from blood, sampled in a trial of the OX40 agonist ivuxolimab. All receptors come from an adult with an advanced solid tumor such as melanoma, head and neck, liver or kidney cancer.

V gene TRBV27 combines with J gene TRBJ2-7; possible D gene TRBD1, 6 bases. The germline gives CDR1 MNHEY, CDR2 SMNVEV (reference sequence). V was trimmed by 3 bases and J by 5 bases, leaving 14 bases between them. This CDR3 spans 14 amino acids. The CDR3 reads CASSFYRDGHEQYF. CDR3 in DNA: TGTGCCAGCAGTTTCTACAGGGATGGGCACGAGCAGTACTTC.

V gene TRBV7-8 combines with J gene TRBJ1-1; no clear D gene. The CDR3 length is 17 residues. Germline loops: CDR1 SGHVS, CDR2 FQNEAQ. The V gene lost 2 bases and the J gene lost 0 bases, with 16 bases spanning the gap. The CDR3 DNA is TGTGCCAGCAGCTTATTTTACGATGGACGGATGAACACTGAAGCTTTCTTT. Translation gives CASSLFYDGRMNTEAFF.

This chain joins TRBV7-9 and TRBJ2-1, with TRBD2 matching over 10 bases. The CDR3 has 15 residues. Germline CDR1 is SEHNR and CDR2 is FQNEAQ (reference sequence). Unmatched junction bases numbered 5, after V lost 5 bases and J lost 4 bases. CDR3 in DNA: TGTGCCAGCAGCCCGGGACTAGCGCGATACAATGAGCAGTTCTTC. This gives the protein CASSPGLARYNEQFF. Full variable domain (missing parts from reference TRBV7-9 and TRBJ2-1): DTGVSQNPRHKITKRGQNVTFRCDPISEHNRLYWYRQTLGQGPEFLTYFQNEAQLEKSRLLSDRFSAERPKGSFSTLEIQRTEQGDSAMYLCASSPGLARYNEQFFGPGTRLTVL.

A single count supports this clone. The rearrangement joins TRBV7-9 to TRBJ2-2; 7 positions match TRBD1. The germline CDR1 and CDR2 sequences are SEHNR and FQNEAQ (reference sequence). The CDR3 is 16 residues long. V lost 5 bases to trimming and J lost 3 bases; unmatched junction nucleotides: 9. This CDR3 reads CASSPTGEFDTGELFF. The CDR3 DNA is TGTGCCAGCAGCCCCACAGGGGAATTCGACACCGGGGAGCTGTTTTTT.

The rearrangement joins TRBV19 to TRBJ2-2, with a weak D call TRBD1 (5 bases). The CDR3 runs 13 residues. CDR1 LNHDA and CDR2 SQIVND come from the germline V gene (reference sequence). Trimming removed 2 bases from V and 8 bases from J, with 9 bases in between. The chain's CDR3 is CASSITGSGELFF. The DNA for the CDR3 is TGTGCCAGTAGTATAACAGGTTCTGGGGAGCTGTTTTTT.

This chain uses TRBV7-6 with TRBJ2-7; a weak D match, TRBD2 (6 bases). V was cut by 5 bases and J by 7 bases, with 12 bases left in between. The CDR3 covers 12 residues. CDR1 and CDR2 (germline): SGHVS, FNYEAQ. As DNA, the CDR3 is TGTGCCAGCAGCCAACTAGCTATGGAGCAGTACTTC. Protein sequence: CASSQLAMEQYF.

This clone has just a few counts. The rearrangement links TRBV27 to TRBJ1-6; a possible D gene is TRBD1 (6 bases). CDR1 and CDR2 (germline): MNHEY, SMNVEV (reference sequence). Trimming left V 5 bases short and J 9 bases short, with 14 bases between. The CDR3 contains 14 residues. CDR3 residues: CASSPRGEISPLHF. The CDR3 DNA is TGTGCCAGCAGTCCCAGGGGAGAGATTTCACCCCTCCACTTT.

V and J are TRBV7-3 and TRBJ2-3; D is undetermined. This CDR3 comprises 13 residues. Trimming cost V 4 bases and J 8 bases, with 13 bases left between them. From germline, CDR1 is SGHTA and CDR2 FQGTGA. CDR3 amino acids: CASSSTALGTQYF. The CDR3, as DNA: TGTGCCAGCAGCTCGACTGCCCTGGGTACGCAGTATTTT. The full variable domain, with the rest looked up from reference TRBV7-3 and TRBJ2-3, is GAGVSQTPSNKVTEKGKYVELRCDPISGHTALYWYRQSLGQGPEFLIYFQGTGAADDSGLPNDRFFAVRPEGSVSTLKIQRTERGDSAVYLCASSSTALGTQYFGPGTRLTVL.

The CDR3 loop reads CASSQDNEQFF. Here the CDR3 DNA reads TGTGCCAGCAGTCAGGACAATGAGCAGTTCTTC. This chain connects TRBV28 to TRBJ2-1; D unclear. Trimming cost V 5 bases and J 5 bases, with 4 bases left between them. This CDR3 is built from 11 residues. Looked up from germline, CDR1 is MDHEN and CDR2 is SYDVKM.

The chain links TRBV7-9 to TRBJ1-2; 7 bases match TRBD1. The germline gives CDR1 SEHNR, CDR2 FQNEAQ (reference sequence). The V gene end was trimmed by 6 bases and the J gene end by 7 bases; junction bases not matched to a gene: 14. This CDR3 spans 15 amino acids. CDR3 sequence reads: CASRTWDSSQGGYTF. The CDR3 DNA reads as TGTGCCAGCAGAACGTGGGACAGCTCCCAAGGTGGCTACACCTTC.

This clone was recorded once. The chain links TRBV27 to TRBJ2-1; possibly TRBD1 for D (6 bases). The germline V and J ends were trimmed by 6 bases and 0 bases, with 18 bases remaining between them. CDR3 length equals 17 residues. Germline CDR1 MNHEY, CDR2 SMNVEV (reference sequence). The CDR3 sequence is CASRGDGGHSSYNEQFF. The DNA for the CDR3 is TGTGCCAGCAGGGGGGATGGGGGCCACAGCTCCTACAATGAGCAGTTCTTC.

V is TRBV2 and J is TRBJ2-5, with TRBD1 identical over 9 bases. Germline V lookup: CDR1 SNHLY, CDR2 FYNNEI. Germline trimming cut 6 bases from V and 5 bases from J; bases unmatched to any gene: 10. CDR3 length: 15 amino acids. CDR3 DNA: TGTGCCAGCAGCTCCCTACAGGGGGCGGGGGAGACCCAGTACTTC. Translating gives CASSSLQGAGETQYF.

The CDR3 reads CASRQGPTYEQYF. The CDR3 nucleotides are TGTGCCAGCAGACAGGGACCGACCTACGAGCAGTACTTC. V gene TRBV6-1 combines with J gene TRBJ2-7, with TRBD1 as a possible D gene (6 bases). This CDR3 region has 13 residues. V gave up 6 bases and J gave up 2 bases, with 11 bases separating them. Germline CDR1 and CDR2: MNHNS and SASEGT.

CDR3 DNA: TGTGCCAGCAGCTCGACAGGGGGGTCTGGAAACACCATATATTTT. This sequence encodes CASSSTGGSGNTIYF. This chain uses TRBV7-2 with TRBJ1-3, with 9 bases aligning to TRBD1. This CDR3 is built from 15 residues. From germline, CDR1 is SGHTA and CDR2 FQGNSA. V dropped 4 bases and J dropped 1; count of bases not matched to a gene: 2.

The chain joins TRBV5-1 to TRBJ2-1; D unclear. The CDR3 runs 12 residues. Germline values: CDR1 SGHRS, CDR2 YFSETQ. Trimming took 0 bases from V and 7 from J, leaving 5 bases between them. Here the CDR3 reads CASSLAMNEQFF. The CDR3 DNA reads TGCGCCAGCAGCTTGGCCATGAATGAGCAGTTCTTC.

The chain uses TRBV19 and TRBJ2-1; 13 bases line up with TRBD2. The CDR3 length is 12 residues. Unmatched junction bases numbered 0, after V lost 6 bases and J lost 10 bases. CDR1 LNHDA and CDR2 SQIVND come from the germline V gene (reference sequence). The CDR3 sequence is CASRTSGREQFF. The DNA of the CDR3 is TGTGCCAGTAGGACTAGCGGGAGGGAGCAGTTCTTC. Combining the CDR3 with reference TRBV19 and TRBJ2-1 gives the whole variable domain DGGITQSPKYLFRKEGQNVTLSCEQNLNHDAMYWYRQDPGQGLRLIYYSQIVNDFQKGDIAEGYSVSREKKESFPLTVTSAQKNPTAFYLCASRTSGREQFFGPGTRLTVL.

The chain recombines TRBV13 with TRBJ2-7; D is possibly TRBD1 or TRBD2 (5 bases each). V gave up 5 bases and J gave up 3 bases, with 14 bases separating them. Germline-derived CDR1 and CDR2 are PRHDT and FYEKMQ (reference sequence). The CDR3 has 14 residues. The chain's CDR3 is CASSNEGFGYEQYF. The CDR3 coding sequence is TGTGCCAGCAGCAACGAGGGGTTTGGCTACGAGCAGTACTTC.

The V gene is TRBV7-9, the J gene TRBJ2-7, with 10 bases identical to TRBD1. This CDR3 spans 16 amino acids. V trimming: 4 bases; J trimming: 1 base; junction bases outside the gene matches: 7. Per germline, CDR1 SEHNR and CDR2 FQNEAQ (reference sequence). The CDR3 DNA reads TGTGCCAGCAGCTCCGGGACAGGGGAAAGGTCCTACGAGCAGTACTTC. Translating it yields CASSSGTGERSYEQYF.

J is TRBJ2-7 and V is TRBV5-6; 7 positions agree with TRBD2. The junction had 11 bases not matched to a gene; V was cut back by 3 bases and J by 2 bases. The V gene's germline CDR1 is SGHDT and CDR2 YYEEEE. The CDR3 extends over 16 amino acids. DNA of the CDR3: TGTGCCAGCAGCTCCTGGCTTTGGACTAGTCCCTACGAGCAGTACTTC. It encodes CASSSWLWTSPYEQYF.

This chain connects TRBV7-6 to TRBJ2-7; tentatively, D is TRBD1 or TRBD2 (5 bases each). Germline CDR1 is SGHVS and CDR2 is FNYEAQ. The CDR3 covers 12 residues. V was cut by 1 base and J by 9 bases, with 10 bases left in between. CDR3 sequence reads: CASSLGDRGQYF. CDR3 nucleotides: TGTGCCAGCAGCTTAGGGGACCGCGGGCAGTACTTC. Combining the CDR3 with reference TRBV7-6 and TRBJ2-7 gives the whole variable domain GAGVSQSPRYKVTKRGQDVALRCDPISGHVSLYWYRQALGQGPEFLTYFNYEAQQDKSGLPNDRFSAERPEGSISTLTIQRTEQRDSAMYRCASSLGDRGQYFGPGTRLTVT.

The V and J genes are TRBV6-1 and TRBJ1-5; D might be TRBD1 (5 bases). The V gene lost 4 bases and the J gene lost 0 bases, with 13 bases spanning the gap. There are 16 residues in the CDR3. CDR1 is MNHNS and CDR2 is SASEGT in the germline V gene. The DNA for the CDR3 is TGTGCCAGCAGTGTTCACGGGACTTATAGCAATCAGCCCCAGCATTTT. As protein: CASSVHGTYSNQPQHF.

V gene TRBV5-1 combines with J gene TRBJ2-3, with 10 nucleotides matching TRBD1. CDR3 size: 16 residues. Germline V gene sequence: CDR1 SGHRS, CDR2 YFSETQ. The V segment lost 2 bases and the J segment 4 bases; nucleotides outside the gene matches: 7. The CDR3, as DNA: TGCGCCAGCAGCTTAACGACAGGGGGCGGCCCAGATACGCAGTATTTT. Encoded protein: CASSLTTGGGPDTQYF.

The V and J genes are TRBV7-2 and TRBJ1-5, with 7 bases identical to TRBD1. This CDR3 is 15 amino acids long. The V segment lost 5 bases and the J segment 2 bases; nucleotides outside the gene matches: 6. Germline assignment: CDR1 SGHTA and CDR2 FQGNSA. DNA of the CDR3: TGTGCCAGCAGCCTCGAAGGGGGCCGCAATCAGCCCCAGCATTTT. Its protein product is CASSLEGGRNQPQHF.

CDR3 in DNA: TGTGCCAGCAGCTCCTCCGGGACTAGCTATATAGGATACGAGCAGTACTTC. Its translation: CASSSSGTSYIGYEQYF. The rearrangement uses TRBV27 and TRBJ2-7; 9 nucleotides align to TRBD2. The J segment lost 4 bases and the V segment lost 6 bases, leaving 16 bases of the junction unmatched. The CDR3 loop spans 17 amino acids. Germline CDR1 MNHEY, CDR2 SMNVEV (reference sequence).

V gene TRBV27 combines with J gene TRBJ2-1, with D possibly matching TRBD2 (6 bases). Trimming took off 2 bases at V and 6 bases at J, with 14 bases between the two ends. Germline lookup yields CDR1 MNHEY and CDR2 SMNVEV (reference sequence). The CDR3 has 15 residues. The CDR3 DNA sequence: TGTGCCAGCAGTTTAGACGGGGGAGGTTTCAATGAGCAGTTCTTC. Residues: CASSLDGGGFNEQFF.

The chain employs TRBV5-6 and TRBJ2-7; D call uncertain. V was clipped by 0 bases and J by 5 bases, with 6 bases between them. CDR1 is SGHDT and CDR2 is YYEEEE in the germline V gene. CDR3 size: 12 residues. CDR3: CASSLVPNEQYF. The CDR3 bases are TGTGCCAGCAGCTTGGTACCGAACGAGCAGTACTTC. The full variable domain, rest sourced from reference TRBV5-6 and TRBJ2-7, is DAGVTQSPTHLIKTRGQQVTLRCSPKSGHDTVSWYQQALGQGPQFIFQYYEEEERQRGNFPDRFSGHQFPNYSSELNVNALLLGDSALYLCASSLVPNEQYFGPGTRLTVT.